Below, one T cell receptor (beta chain) is given with its context. Its antigen has not been determined. Within one base of it there is no much larger clone, and no base qualities were kept. The data belong to a study of shared clonotypes between healthy human individuals (TCRdb year 2020). Background on the whole study: A couple of women and three men aged 18 to 49 years were included in the cohort. For each donor, CD4 naive and CD4 memory were each run on three plates, CD8 naive on two plates, and CD8 memory on one plate. To estimate repertoire size and how much clonotypes are shared between individuals, the study performed deep sequencing of blood TCR repertoires from a handful of healthy adults. To increase sequencing depth and limit assay-specific biases, TCR repertoire library preparation and sequencing were carried out by different laboratories using diverse techniques. Per donor, leukapheresis produced somewhere between about 0.9 and 9.5 billion PBMCs. Study-wide conclusions, independent of this receptor: Only blood was sampled, and tissue TCR repertoires likely differ from those in blood. The small number of donors limited the genetic and exposure-history diversity represented. Naive subsets generally had larger estimated clonotype richness than memory subsets did. Sharing across several donors was observed for about 5% of naive CD4, less than 4% of naive CD8, about 2.3% of memory CD4, and around 0.42% of memory CD8 clonotypes. Higher generation probabilities were observed for clonotypes shared by all four sorted-subset donors than for non-shared clonotypes. Rarefaction of sorted-subset datasets indicated incomplete sequencing despite the large sequencing depth. Based on pairwise subsampling, the degree of clonotype sharing among donors was expected to be affected by sequencing depth.

CDR1 and CDR2 (MNHEY, SVGAGI) derive from the germline V gene. The junction carries 15 bases between V and J, which are trimmed by 7 bases and 6 bases respectively. From the cysteine up to the phenylalanine, the CDR3 has a length of 13 residues. Left in the record is the CDR3 DNA by itself, 39 bases read in frame from the first base. Using the deep immunoSEQ assay, multiplex PCR amplified TCR CDR3 regions from genomic DNA. Extracted genomic DNA from each cell subset was distributed evenly across all wells of several immunoSEQ 96-well plates, and each plate was treated as a replicate. For sorted subsets, 200 ng of genomic DNA, equivalent to tens of thousands of T cell genomes, went into each replicate PCR. Purified libraries were measured with a Qubit 3.0 fluorometer, size-checked on a Bioanalyzer 2100, and measured again with the KAPA Library Quantification kit. Each immunoSEQ 96-well plate was sequenced on its own single-read 150-cycle Illumina NextSeq 550 flow cell. On the study's bioinformatics: Because only junctional sequences without quality scores were contained in the immunoSEQ output, filtering matching that applied to full-length reads could not be performed. To assign V/J genes and CDR3, sequences were annotated using PyIR, a Python wrapper for IgBLAST v1.9, with IMGT germline references. Reads with weak V/J assignments (E-value above 1e-6), missing CDR3, stop codons, out-of-frame junctions, or ambiguous translated residues were removed. V3J clonotypes were defined by identical inferred V gene, J gene, and CDR3 amino acid sequence. To compute the percentage overlap between repertoires, the number of shared unique clonotypes was divided by the size of the smaller repertoire. Richness of each repertoire was evaluated using RTK rarefaction, the Chao1 estimator, and Recon v2.1 estimates of unobserved clonotypes. OLGA was used to compute generation probabilities for all TCRbeta clonotypes that the gDNA method yielded from a handful of donors. This immuneACCESS table, as held by TCRdb, lists in-frame sequences with V and J called but not all clones. Of the missing ones, under half trace to an unresolved V gene in checked studies; the others have no known cause. V and J calls and clone size come straight from that table; D and trimming were deduced from the DNA. The sample table holds under 1,100,000 clones, of which about three quarters were seen once. The leading ten clones occupy approximately 1.5% of the sample.

The donors were healthy, HIV-negative adults with no recently reported acute infections or vaccinations. All donors were Caucasian adults living in Nashville, Tennessee, USA. Magnetic negative selection was used to enrich CD4+ T cells, after which naive cells were positively selected on CD45RA and the negative fraction became the memory subset. Blood was collected by leukapheresis, and PBMCs were isolated by Ficoll-Histopaque density gradient centrifugation and then cryopreserved in liquid nitrogen vapor phase. Analytical flow cytometry was used to check the purity and quantity of every magnetically sorted T cell population. Genomic DNA was isolated from each sorted fraction and quantified by UV absorbance on a Nanodrop 2000c.

The sequence was obtained from a man between 18 and 35 years old in good health. Sequencing was done on a sample of memory CD4+ T cells sorted from blood. Interpreted using the paper, the cell subset or site label stands for: CD45RA-negative fraction. Recombination linked TRBV6-5 to TRBJ1-1; the D gene is not confidently resolved. CDR3 region: CASMAATNAEAFF. The nucleotides are TGTGCCAGCATGGCAGCGACTAACGCTGAAGCTTTCTTT.